This is a list of T cell receptor beta chains from one sample in a study of long-term antiretroviral therapy in people with HIV. Data came from immunoSEQ multiplex PCR; TCRdb stores just in-frame clones and leaves some out. The sample has about 16,000 clones, 78% seen once. The material sequenced was unsorted PBMCs, taken approximately 3.2 years after starting antiretroviral therapy. The receptors were gathered from a woman in her thirties or forties with HIV. The CDR3 runs from the conserved cysteine through the conserved F or W. A D gene is named only where the DNA matches it firmly. For some rows the clone size is stated as once, few or many, or as a class when expanded; others skip it.

j_call: TRBJ2-7; clone_size: -; d_call: TRBD1; v_call: TRBV5-1; cdr3_aa: CASSSGQGSSYEQYF; cdr3_nt: TGCGCCAGCAGCTCGGGACAGGGTAGCTCCTACGAGCAGTACTTC
j_call: TRBJ1-1; clone_size: -; d_call: TRBD1; v_call: TRBV4-3; cdr3_aa: CASSQVEGARGTAFF; cdr3_nt: TGCGCCAGCAGCCAAGTGGAGGGGGCGAGGGGCACGGCTTTCTTT
j_call: TRBJ2-7; clone_size: -; d_call: TRBD2; v_call: TRBV7-8; cdr3_aa: CASSLGGIRSGVAYEQYF; cdr3_nt: TGTGCCAGCAGCTTGGGAGGGATCCGTAGCGGGGTAGCCTACGAGCAGTACTTC
j_call: TRBJ2-3; clone_size: -; d_call: TRBD2; v_call: TRBV27; cdr3_aa: CASSWLPSGGGTDTQYF; cdr3_nt: TGTGCCAGCAGTTGGTTGCCTAGCGGGGGGGGCACAGATACGCAGTATTTT
j_call: TRBJ2-5; clone_size: few; d_call: TRBD2; v_call: TRBV30; cdr3_aa: CAWRVAGGQQTQYF; cdr3_nt: TGTGCCTGGAGAGTAGCGGGGGGGCAGCAGACCCAGTACTTC
j_call: TRBJ1-3; clone_size: -; d_call: -; v_call: TRBV2; cdr3_aa: CAGTGDSSGNTIYF; cdr3_nt: TGTGCCGGAACAGGTGATAGCTCTGGAAACACCATATATTTT
j_call: TRBJ2-5; clone_size: -; d_call: TRBD2; v_call: TRBV29-1; cdr3_aa: CSIHRTSGGLRETQYF; cdr3_nt: TGCAGCATTCATCGCACTAGCGGGGGGCTGAGGGAGACCCAGTACTTC
j_call: TRBJ1-1; clone_size: -; d_call: TRBD1; v_call: TRBV11-3; cdr3_aa: CASSFTGRGMNTEAFF; cdr3_nt: TGTGCCAGCAGCTTCACGGGCAGGGGGATGAACACTGAAGCTTTCTTT
j_call: TRBJ2-7; clone_size: -; d_call: TRBD2; v_call: TRBV18; cdr3_aa: CASSPSPSGGLVVQYF; cdr3_nt: TGTGCCAGCTCACCAAGTCCTAGCGGGGGTCTTGTCGTGCAGTACTTC
j_call: TRBJ1-5; clone_size: -; d_call: -; v_call: TRBV6-1; cdr3_aa: CASGRGESGNQPQHF; cdr3_nt: TGTGCCAGCGGGCGGGGGGAAAGTGGCAATCAGCCCCAGCATTTT
j_call: TRBJ2-5; clone_size: -; d_call: TRBD2; v_call: TRBV5-5; cdr3_aa: CASSLAPPSGVGETQYF; cdr3_nt: TGTGCCAGCAGCTTGGCCCCCCCTAGCGGGGTAGGAGAGACCCAGTACTTC
j_call: TRBJ1-5; clone_size: -; d_call: -; v_call: TRBV18; cdr3_aa: CASSPGGNQPQHF; cdr3_nt: TGTGCCAGCTCACCGGGGGGGAATCAGCCCCAGCATTTT
j_call: TRBJ1-4; clone_size: -; d_call: -; v_call: TRBV5-4; cdr3_aa: CASSLGGHRDEKLFF; cdr3_nt: TGTGCCAGCAGCTTGGGGGGACACCGGGACGAAAAACTGTTTTTT
j_call: TRBJ1-2; clone_size: -; d_call: TRBD1; v_call: TRBV5-4; cdr3_aa: CASSPVPGQGSYGYTF; cdr3_nt: TGTGCCAGCAGCCCCGTCCCGGGACAGGGGAGCTATGGCTACACCTTC
j_call: TRBJ2-2; clone_size: few; d_call: -; v_call: TRBV11-2; cdr3_aa: CASSLGQGFGELFF; cdr3_nt: TGTGCCAGCAGCTTAGGGCAGGGGTTCGGGGAGCTGTTTTTT
j_call: TRBJ2-5; clone_size: -; d_call: TRBD2; v_call: TRBV30; cdr3_aa: CAWNLGLAEYF; cdr3_nt: TGTGCCTGGAATTTGGGGCTAGCGGAGTACTTC
j_call: TRBJ2-7; clone_size: -; d_call: -; v_call: TRBV5-1; cdr3_aa: CASRSNYEQYF; cdr3_nt: TGCGCCAGCAGGTCGAACTACGAGCAGTACTTC
j_call: TRBJ1-2; clone_size: -; d_call: -; v_call: TRBV5-1; cdr3_aa: CASSGEAVNYGYTF; cdr3_nt: TGCGCCAGCAGCGGCGAGGCCGTTAACTATGGCTACACCTTC
j_call: TRBJ1-6; clone_size: few; d_call: -; v_call: TRBV30; cdr3_aa: CAWSPFGQGNTSPLHF; cdr3_nt: TGTGCCTGGAGTCCTTTTGGGCAGGGAAATACGTCACCCCTCCACTTT
j_call: TRBJ1-5; clone_size: few; d_call: -; v_call: TRBV30; cdr3_aa: CAWTPHSNQPQHF; cdr3_nt: TGTGCCTGGACACCCCATAGCAATCAGCCCCAGCATTTT
j_call: TRBJ2-6; clone_size: -; d_call: TRBD1; v_call: TRBV19; cdr3_aa: CASSLQASTGTGANVLTF; cdr3_nt: TGTGCCAGTAGTCTACAAGCTTCGACAGGGACAGGGGCCAACGTCCTGACTTTC
j_call: TRBJ2-1; clone_size: -; d_call: TRBD2; v_call: TRBV10-3; cdr3_aa: CAISERAPGLAQRNEQFF; cdr3_nt: TGTGCCATCAGTGAAAGGGCCCCGGGACTAGCGCAAAGAAATGAGCAGTTCTTC
j_call: TRBJ2-3; clone_size: once; d_call: -; v_call: TRBV5-1; cdr3_aa: CASSLAGGLTDTQYF; cdr3_nt: TGCGCCAGCAGCTTGGCGGGGGGCCTCACAGATACGCAGTATTTT
j_call: TRBJ2-1; clone_size: -; d_call: -; v_call: TRBV13; cdr3_aa: CASSLSSVEQFF; cdr3_nt: TGTGCCAGCAGCTTAAGCAGCGTTGAGCAGTTCTTC
j_call: TRBJ2-1; clone_size: once; d_call: -; v_call: TRBV7-2; cdr3_aa: CASSSKALSYNEQFF; cdr3_nt: TGTGCCAGCAGCTCTAAAGCGCTCTCCTACAATGAGCAGTTCTTC
j_call: TRBJ2-3; clone_size: -; d_call: TRBD2; v_call: TRBV27; cdr3_aa: CASSFQGTSYNKYF; cdr3_nt: TGTGCCAGCAGTTTCCAGGGGACTAGCTACAACAAGTATTTT
j_call: TRBJ2-3; clone_size: few; d_call: -; v_call: TRBV30; cdr3_aa: CAWSVLGSGGDTQYF; cdr3_nt: TGTGCCTGGAGTGTACTGGGGTCGGGTGGGGATACGCAGTATTTT
j_call: TRBJ1-3; clone_size: -; d_call: -; v_call: TRBV2; cdr3_aa: CASSEGQGFQRNTIYF; cdr3_nt: TGTGCCAGCAGTGAAGGCCAGGGATTTCAAAGAAACACCATATATTTT
j_call: TRBJ2-1; clone_size: -; d_call: -; v_call: TRBV11-1; cdr3_aa: CASSLVGLRDEQFF; cdr3_nt: TGTGCCAGCAGCTTAGTTGGCCTAAGGGATGAGCAGTTCTTC
j_call: TRBJ1-4; clone_size: -; d_call: -; v_call: TRBV4-1; cdr3_aa: CASSQGIGGIARTNEKLFF; cdr3_nt: TGCGCCAGCAGCCAAGGGATTGGGGGGATTGCGCGCACTAATGAAAAACTGTTTTTT
j_call: TRBJ1-2; clone_size: -; d_call: TRBD1; v_call: TRBV7-2; cdr3_aa: CASSSGTGEGDGYTF; cdr3_nt: TGTGCCAGCAGCTCAGGGACAGGGGAGGGGGATGGCTACACCTTC
j_call: TRBJ2-1; clone_size: -; d_call: TRBD2; v_call: TRBV5-1; cdr3_aa: CASSLAGGSSYNEQFF; cdr3_nt: TGCGCCAGCAGCTTGGCCGGGGGGAGCTCCTACAATGAGCAGTTCTTC
j_call: TRBJ1-1; clone_size: -; d_call: -; v_call: TRBV6-6; cdr3_aa: CASKVTAEVNTEAFF; cdr3_nt: TGTGCCAGCAAGGTGACAGCCGAAGTTAACACTGAAGCTTTCTTT
j_call: TRBJ2-1; clone_size: -; d_call: TRBD1; v_call: TRBV7-2; cdr3_aa: CASSSQPPGQGGGNEQFF; cdr3_nt: TGTGCCAGCAGCTCCCAGCCCCCTGGACAGGGGGGTGGGAATGAGCAGTTCTTC
j_call: TRBJ2-4; clone_size: -; d_call: -; v_call: TRBV10-2; cdr3_aa: CASRRGEGAKNIQYF; cdr3_nt: TGCGCCAGCAGGAGAGGAGAGGGGGCCAAAAACATTCAGTACTTC
j_call: TRBJ1-2; clone_size: few; d_call: -; v_call: TRBV15; cdr3_aa: CATSGFSTAAMGYTF; cdr3_nt: TGTGCCACCAGCGGATTCTCGACAGCTGCTATGGGCTACACCTTC
j_call: TRBJ2-5; clone_size: -; d_call: TRBD2; v_call: TRBV7-2; cdr3_aa: CASSLAGGAGWETQYF; cdr3_nt: TGTGCCAGCAGCTTAGCGGGGGGAGCGGGGTGGGAGACCCAGTACTTC
j_call: TRBJ2-7; clone_size: -; d_call: TRBD2; v_call: TRBV7-9; cdr3_aa: CASSLGAGRDEQYF; cdr3_nt: TGTGCCAGCAGCTTAGGGGCGGGGAGGGACGAGCAGTACTTC
j_call: TRBJ2-3; clone_size: -; d_call: -; v_call: TRBV5-4; cdr3_aa: CASSSVGEYTQYF; cdr3_nt: TGTGCCAGCAGCTCTGTGGGGGAGTATACGCAGTATTTT
j_call: TRBJ1-1; clone_size: -; d_call: TRBD1; v_call: TRBV5-1; cdr3_aa: CASRRDRGNTEAFF; cdr3_nt: TGCGCCAGCAGAAGGGACAGGGGGAACACTGAAGCTTTCTTT
j_call: TRBJ2-5; clone_size: -; d_call: TRBD2; v_call: TRBV7-8; cdr3_aa: CASSLGGLAGVQETQYF; cdr3_nt: TGTGCCAGCAGCTTAGGGGGACTAGCGGGGGTACAAGAGACCCAGTACTTC
j_call: TRBJ1-4; clone_size: -; d_call: TRBD1; v_call: TRBV10-1; cdr3_aa: CASSEEPFGQGARFGKLFF; cdr3_nt: TGCGCCAGCAGTGAGGAACCCTTCGGACAGGGGGCTCGATTTGGAAAACTGTTTTTT
j_call: TRBJ1-6; clone_size: -; d_call: TRBD1; v_call: TRBV27; cdr3_aa: CASSFGQVTSPLHF; cdr3_nt: TGTGCCAGCAGTTTCGGACAGGTCACTTCACCCCTCCACTTT
j_call: TRBJ1-2; clone_size: -; d_call: TRBD1; v_call: TRBV6-1; cdr3_aa: CASRERAGGLVYGYTF; cdr3_nt: TGTGCCAGCAGAGAAAGGGCAGGGGGCTTGGTCTATGGCTACACCTTC
j_call: TRBJ2-2; clone_size: few; d_call: -; v_call: TRBV18; cdr3_aa: CASSQAAANTGELFF; cdr3_nt: TGTGCCAGCTCACAGGCAGCAGCGAACACCGGGGAGCTGTTTTTT
j_call: TRBJ2-3; clone_size: -; d_call: -; v_call: TRBV18; cdr3_aa: CASSPPVRSTDTQYF; cdr3_nt: TGTGCCAGCTCACCACCGGTGAGGAGCACAGATACGCAGTATTTT
j_call: TRBJ1-6; clone_size: once; d_call: TRBD1; v_call: TRBV7-9; cdr3_aa: CASSGQGGQNSPLHF; cdr3_nt: TGTGCCAGCAGTGGACAGGGTGGGCAAAATTCACCCCTCCACTTT
j_call: TRBJ1-4; clone_size: -; d_call: -; v_call: TRBV2; cdr3_aa: CASSRRGLDEKLFF; cdr3_nt: TGTGCCAGCAGTAGAAGAGGATTGGATGAAAAACTGTTTTTT